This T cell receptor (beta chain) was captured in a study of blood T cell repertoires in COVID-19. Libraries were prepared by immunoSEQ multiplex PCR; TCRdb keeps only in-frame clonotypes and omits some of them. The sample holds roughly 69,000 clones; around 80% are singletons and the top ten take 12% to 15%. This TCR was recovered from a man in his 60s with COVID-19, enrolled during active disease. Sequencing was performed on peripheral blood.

CDR3 nucleotide sequence: TGCAGCGTTGGCGGGACAGGGCTAAAACTGTTTTTT. Translated: CSVGGTGLKLFF. The rearrangement links TRBV29-1 to TRBJ1-4, with 9 bases aligning to TRBD1. Germline V CDR1 and CDR2: SQVTM, ANQGSEA. V dropped 4 bases and J dropped 10; count of bases not matched to a gene: 4. The CDR3 has 12 amino acids.